The clone carrying this TCR beta chain showed up many times. Its antigen remains unknown. Time point defined: persistent/refractory GD, antithyroid drugs over 5 years with positive TRAb. PBMC-extracted RNA yielded the TCR library. This record belongs to a study of regulatory T cells in long-lasting Graves disease. On the study more broadly: Over 5 years of antithyroid drugs with positive TSH receptor antibodies was taken to mean persistent Graves' disease.

Construction of the TCR beta libraries employed iRepertoire HTBI primers in conjunction with Arm-PCR of CDR3 regions. Study processing details: The study identified 55 to 80 TRBV and about 13 TRBJ segments across samples. MiXCR, applied by TCRdb to the multiplex PCR reads, yields one record per CDR3 protein. The V and J calls were not made by the authors but by TCRdb's processing. The table has 350,000 to 450,000 distinct CDR3 sequences, roughly 20% seen once; the top ten hold under 25%. Study-wide results and limits: Lower TCR diversity characterized persistent Graves' patients relative to newly diagnosed patients.

Germline V gene sequence: CDR1 MNHNS, CDR2 SASEGT. Losses at the gene ends were 5 bases for V and 3 bases for J; bases not matched to a gene: 4. This CDR3 contains 13 residues. The sample in question was peripheral blood mononuclear cells (PBMCs), obtained when the disease was refractory, from a patient treated with antithyroid drugs. This clonotype originated in a female donor with Graves disease. This chain uses TRBV6-1 with TRBJ2-7; the match to TRBD1 covers 7 bases. CDR3 nucleotides: TGTGCCAGCAGTCAACAGGGGTTCTACGAGCAGTACTTC. Amino acid sequence: CASSQQGFYEQYF.